These 7 T cell receptor beta chains share one sample of origin, sequenced in a study of control samples from healthy donors and cancer patients. Libraries were prepared by immunoSEQ multiplex PCR; TCRdb keeps only in-frame clonotypes and omits some of them. This sample has roughly 47,000 clones, with around 87% found just once. The sequenced sample was PBMCs. The receptors were gathered from a woman aged 55-69 years with lung cancer.

The genes are TRBV7-9 and TRBJ2-2; a weak D match, TRBD2 (5 bases). The V end was cut by 5 bases, the J end by 7 bases, with 17 bases between. CDR3 length: 15 amino acids. Per the germline V gene, CDR1 is SEHNR and CDR2 is FQNEAQ (reference sequence). The CDR3 protein is CASSLPAEGGGELFF. DNA for the CDR3: TGTGCCAGCAGCCTGCCCGCCGAGGGTGGCGGGGAGCTGTTTTTT.

The chain couples TRBV29-1 to TRBJ1-5; unclear D gene. The CDR3 contains 13 residues. Trimming took 1 base from V and 8 from J, leaving 12 bases between them. Looked up from germline, CDR1 is SQVTM and CDR2 is ANQGSEA. CDR3 sequence: CSVEVLPPKPQHF. The CDR3 nucleotides read TGCAGCGTTGAAGTGCTTCCCCCTAAGCCCCAGCATTTT.

J is TRBJ2-1 and V is TRBV15; TRBD2 aligns across 16 bases. This CDR3 has 18 residues. The V gene's germline CDR1 is LNHNV and CDR2 YYDKDF (reference sequence). Trimming removed 0 bases from V and 9 bases from J; junction bases left unmatched: 8. This CDR3 is CATSREDGTSGRAGEQFF. The CDR3 DNA is TGTGCCACCAGCAGAGAGGACGGGACTAGCGGGAGGGCCGGTGAGCAGTTCTTC.

The chain links TRBV7-9 to TRBJ2-7; D is perhaps TRBD2 (6 bases). This CDR3 has 13 residues. The V end was cut by 7 bases, the J end by 1 base, with 11 bases between. CDR1 is SEHNR, CDR2 FQNEAQ, per germline (reference sequence). CDR3 nucleotides: TGTGCCAGCACCGGGACTCCTTCCTACGAGCAGTACTTC. This encodes CASTGTPSYEQYF.

CDR3 in amino acids: CASSQGTGSTEAFF. The CDR3, as DNA: TGTGCCAGCAGCCAGGGGACAGGGAGCACTGAAGCTTTCTTT. The chain combines TRBV3-1 (or the pseudogene TRBV3-2) with TRBJ1-1, with 9 bases matching TRBD1. Per the germline V gene, CDR1 is LGHDT and CDR2 is YNNKEL (reference sequence). The CDR3 runs to 14 residues. V was pared by 3 bases and J by 4 bases, with 3 bases of the junction left unmatched.

The chain joins TRBV28 to TRBJ1-2, with D uncertain. V was cut by 5 bases and J by 3 bases, with 4 bases left in between. The CDR3 contains 11 residues. Germline-derived CDR1 and CDR2 are MDHEN and SYDVKM. The CDR3 DNA sequence: TGTGCCAGCAGTCCGCACTATGGCTACACCTTC. Translation gives CASSPHYGYTF.

This chain uses TRBV24-1 with TRBJ2-2; TRBD1 or TRBD2 may be the D gene (5 bases each). The CDR3 spans 15 residues. Trimming cost V 0 bases and J 6 bases, with 10 bases left between them. The germline V gene encodes CDR1 KGHDR and CDR2 SFDVKD. CDR3 region: CATSDLSGTPGELFF. In DNA, the CDR3 is TGTGCCACCAGTGATTTGTCAGGGACGCCCGGGGAGCTGTTTTTT.